This T cell receptor (beta chain) was recovered during a study of T cells after yellow fever vaccination. This clonotype was seen a handful of times. Its antigen is unknown. CDR1 is SGHVS and CDR2 is FQNEAQ in the germline V gene. With 1 base removed from V and 2 bases from J, the gap between germline ends came to 6 bases. The CDR3 covers 14 residues. Findings and caveats of the study: FACS-sorted repertoires might harbor abundant contaminating clonotypes from the bulk population. The booster saw the reappearance of most primary-vaccination clones (approximately 97% CD4, almost 90% CD8). A secondary response was less intense yet reached its peak sooner, at day 5 versus 15.

The TCR cDNA carried a universal primer site and UMIs from 5'RACE template switching. TCRdb reprocessed the 5' RACE reads with MiXCR, giving one entry per CDR3 protein. The sample records 100,000 to 150,000 distinct CDR3 sequences, 12% to 15% being singletons. The receptor was derived from a man aged 18-30 years who received the YFV17D yellow fever vaccine. The input for sequencing was CD8+ T cells sorted from PBMCs, taken 5 days after the yellow fever booster vaccination. This chain links TRBV7-8 with TRBJ1-3; D gene unclear. The CDR3 spells CASSLGGTGNTIYF. The CDR3, as DNA: TGTGCCAGCAGCTTAGGGGGTACTGGAAACACCATATATTTT.